These 2 T cell receptor beta chains were sequenced from one sample in a study of cytomegalovirus exposure and HLA in healthy donors. PCR amplification relied on 60 Vbeta primers (plus 13 Jbeta primers). TCRdb's copy holds only in-frame clones and misses some; the assay was immunoSEQ multiplex PCR. The sample carries more than 95,000 clones, roughly 9.9% recorded once. Sequenced sample: PBMCs. Source of these receptors: a man under 40 in good health and CMV-seronegative.

This clone was seen a few times. DNA for the CDR3: TGTGCCAGCAGCCTGCCCAGCGGGAGAACAGATACGCAGTATTTT. Residues: CASSLPSGRTDTQYF. J is TRBJ2-3 and V is TRBV7-9, with 8 bases aligning to TRBD2. Trimming at V came to 5 bases and at J to 3 bases, leaving 7 bases not matched to a gene. Germline V gene data show CDR1 as SEHNR and CDR2 as FQNEAQ (reference sequence). The CDR3 loop spans 15 amino acids.

This sequence joins TRBV4-1 and TRBJ2-1; possible D gene TRBD2, 5 bases. Germline V CDR1 and CDR2: MGHRA, YSYEKL. V was pared by 3 bases and J by 10 bases, with 16 bases between. This CDR3 region has 14 residues. Written as DNA, the CDR3 is TGCGCCAGCAGCCAGAAGTTCGGGAAACCGGAGCAGTTCTTC. Its protein is CASSQKFGKPEQFF.